The clone carrying this TCR beta chain was detected only once. Its cognate antigen is unknown. Germline-derived CDR1 and CDR2 are MDHEN and SYDVKM. CDR3 length: 16 amino acids. V was trimmed by 7 bases and J by 7 bases, leaving 22 bases between them. These data are taken from a study of shared clonotypes between healthy human individuals. CD45RO-negative CD8 cells positively selected for CCR7 made up the naive population, which excluded terminally differentiated effector memory CD45RA+ cells. Replicate sorted-subset PCRs were loaded with around 220 ng DNA, roughly 33,000 T cell genomes. The protocol was immunoSEQ multiplex PCR, while the TCRdb copy is restricted to in-frame clones and leaves out a portion. This sample has around 1,900,000 clones; around 95% occur once, and the top ten carry approximately 1.7%. Study-wide results and limits: Generation probabilities of non-shared clonotypes were lower (relative to those shared by all four donors). Blood was the sole source, and tissue repertoires probably differ. Of the naive CD4 clonotypes, approximately 5% were shared across a few donors.

The receptor was isolated from a man aged 18 to 35 in good health. Some clones in this sample may be carry-over from other donors' samples. V usage is TRBV28 and J usage is TRBJ2-2; a weak D match, TRBD2 (5 bases). Sequenced sample: naive CD8+ T cells from PBMCs. Written as DNA, the CDR3 is TGTGCCAGCACCAATCCCCCCGCGGGTAGGCACGGGGAGCTGTTTTTT. This sequence encodes CASTNPPAGRHGELFF. Looking up the rest from reference TRBV28 and TRBJ2-2 gives the full variable domain: DVKVTQSSRYLVKRTGEKVFLECVQDMDHENMFWYRQDPGLGLRLIYFSYDVKMKEKGDIPEGYSVSREKKERFSLILESASTNQTSMYLCASTNPPAGRHGELFFGEGSRLTVL.